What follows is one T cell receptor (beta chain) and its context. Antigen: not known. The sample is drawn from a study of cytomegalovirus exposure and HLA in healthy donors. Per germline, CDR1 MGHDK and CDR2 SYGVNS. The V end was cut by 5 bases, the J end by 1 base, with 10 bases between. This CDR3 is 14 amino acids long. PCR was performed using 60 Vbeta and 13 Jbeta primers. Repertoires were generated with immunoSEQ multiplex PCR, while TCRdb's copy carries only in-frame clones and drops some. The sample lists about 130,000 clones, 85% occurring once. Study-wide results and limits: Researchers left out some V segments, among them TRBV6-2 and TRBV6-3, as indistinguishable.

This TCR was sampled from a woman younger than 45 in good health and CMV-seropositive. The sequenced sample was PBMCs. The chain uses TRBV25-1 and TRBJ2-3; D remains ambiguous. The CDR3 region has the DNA TGTGCCAGCAGTTTTAGAGTGGGCACAGATACGCAGTATTTT. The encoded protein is CASSFRVGTDTQYF. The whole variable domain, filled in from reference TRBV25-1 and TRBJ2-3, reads EADIYQTPRYLVIGTGKKITLECSQTMGHDKMYWYQQDPGMELHLIHYSYGVNSTEKGDLSSESTVSRIRTEHFPLTLESARPSHTSQYLCASSFRVGTDTQYFGPGTRLTVL.